These 23 T cell receptor beta chains came from one sample sequenced in a study of cytotoxic CD8 clonotypes in ibrutinib-treated CLL. Generated by immunoSEQ multiplex PCR, the TCRdb table keeps only in-frame clones and is missing some. The top ten clones hold 25% to 35% of a sample with approximately 150,000 clones, 70% to 80% of them seen once. Sequencing used PBMCs, obtained after 12 months of ibrutinib treatment. Receptors were obtained from a human donor with chronic lymphocytic leukemia.

The genes are TRBV2 and TRBJ1-1, with a tentative D call TRBD1 (5 bases). With 8 bases removed from V and 1 base from J, the gap between germline ends came to 11 bases. Germline V lookup: CDR1 SNHLY, CDR2 FYNNEI. The CDR3 extends over 13 amino acids. DNA for the CDR3: TGTGCCAGCCAGGGTTTTGGGAACACTGAAGCTTTCTTT. It translates to CASQGFGNTEAFF. The entire variable domain, with the rest obtained from reference TRBV2 and TRBJ1-1, is as follows: EPEVTQTPSHQVTQMGQEVILRCVPISNHLYFYWYRQILGQKVEFLVSFYNNEISEKSEIFDDQFSVERPDGSNFTLKIRSTKLEDSAMYFCASQGFGNTEAFFGQGTRLTVV.

This clone ranks as medium-sized. This chain links TRBV15 with TRBJ2-7; 7 positions match TRBD1. This CDR3 has 15 residues. Germline lookup yields CDR1 LNHNV and CDR2 YYDKDF (reference sequence). V lost 5 bases to trimming and J lost 2 bases; unmatched junction nucleotides: 9. CDR3 sequence: CATSAPTRGPYEQYF. DNA for the CDR3: TGTGCCACCAGCGCACCGACAAGGGGGCCCTACGAGCAGTACTTC.

The rearrangement links TRBV2 to TRBJ2-5; possible D gene TRBD2, 5 bases. V was pared by 7 bases and J by 5 bases, with 8 bases between. From germline, CDR1 is SNHLY and CDR2 FYNNEI. This CDR3 comprises 11 residues. The CDR3 protein is CASTGFETQYF. The CDR3 region has the DNA TGTGCCAGCACGGGATTTGAGACCCAGTACTTC. Full variable domain (missing parts from reference TRBV2 and TRBJ2-5): EPEVTQTPSHQVTQMGQEVILRCVPISNHLYFYWYRQILGQKVEFLVSFYNNEISEKSEIFDDQFSVERPDGSNFTLKIRSTKLEDSAMYFCASTGFETQYFGPGTRLLVL.

The rearrangement joins TRBV6-5 to TRBJ2-3, with 8 bases aligning to TRBD2. J gave up 6 bases and V 0 bases, and 5 bases lay outside the gene matches. The V gene's germline CDR1 is MNHEY and CDR2 SVGAGI. CDR3 length: 15 amino acids. This CDR3 is CASSYSSSGGDTQYF. As DNA, the CDR3 is TGTGCCAGCAGTTACTCGTCCAGCGGGGGCGATACGCAGTATTTT.

As DNA, the CDR3 is TGTGCCAGCAGCCGCCAATTTAGCAGGGGGCTCCTAGGCACTGAAGCTTTCTTT. It specifies CASSRQFSRGLLGTEAFF. The chain employs TRBV11-3 and TRBJ1-1; TRBD1 matches 8 bases. Losses at the gene ends were 5 bases for V and 4 bases for J; bases not matched to a gene: 18. Per the germline V gene, CDR1 is SGHNT and CDR2 is YENEEA. The CDR3 length is 18 residues.

The chain carries TRBV5-1 and TRBJ1-1, with a possible D match to TRBD1 (5 bases). Per the germline V gene, CDR1 is SGHRS and CDR2 is YFSETQ. V shed 0 bases and J shed 3 bases, with 12 bases lying between them. The CDR3 runs to 15 residues. The CDR3 region has the DNA TGCGCCAGCAGCTTGGGGGACTCGGGGTACACTGAAGCTTTCTTT. It is translated as CASSLGDSGYTEAFF. The variable domain in full, with the rest retrieved from reference TRBV5-1 and TRBJ1-1, is KAGVTQTPRYLIKTRGQQVTLSCSPISGHRSVSWYQQTPGQGLQFLFEYFSETQRNKGNFPGRFSGRQFSNSRSEMNVSTLELGDSALYLCASSLGDSGYTEAFFGQGTRLTVV.

The CDR3 sequence is CASSRGQGSWETQYF. The CDR3 DNA reads as TGTGCCAGCAGCCGAGGACAGGGCTCGTGGGAGACCCAGTACTTC. The rearrangement uses TRBV9 and TRBJ2-5; 8 bases line up with TRBD1. Trimming at V came to 4 bases and at J to 5 bases, leaving 10 bases not matched to a gene. Germline V gene sequence: CDR1 SGDLS, CDR2 YYNGEE. CDR3 length equals 15 residues.

The V and J genes are TRBV5-4 and TRBJ2-6; no reliable D call. The germline gives CDR1 SGHNT, CDR2 YYREEE (reference sequence). Trimming left V 5 bases short and J 1 base short, with 7 bases between. This CDR3 is 14 amino acids long. Here the CDR3 reads CASSSNSGANVLTF. The CDR3 DNA is TGTGCCAGCAGTTCCAATTCTGGGGCCAACGTCCTGACTTTC. Using reference TRBV5-4 and TRBJ2-6 for the parts outside the CDR3, the full variable domain is ETGVTQSPTHLIKTRGQQVTLRCSSQSGHNTVSWYQQALGQGPQFIFQYYREEENGRGNFPPRFSGLQFPNYSSELNVNALELDDSALYLCASSSNSGANVLTFGAGSRLTVL.

The genes are TRBV28 and TRBJ1-5, with a possible D match to TRBD1 (5 bases). Looked up from germline, CDR1 is MDHEN and CDR2 is SYDVKM. The CDR3 spans 15 residues. V lost 3 bases and J 4 bases, leaving 13 bases between the germline ends. The chain's CDR3 is CASSFPGGGNQPQHF. Written as DNA, the CDR3 is TGTGCCAGCAGTTTTCCCGGGGGGGGAAATCAGCCCCAGCATTTT.

The rearrangement links TRBV6-5 to TRBJ1-4; D gene ambiguous. Germline lookup yields CDR1 MNHEY and CDR2 SVGAGI. This CDR3 has 11 residues. Deletions cut 4 bases from V and 7 bases from J, with 4 bases between. The CDR3 loop is CASSSREKLFF. The CDR3 nucleotides are TGTGCCAGCAGTTCCCGTGAAAAACTGTTTTTT.

This chain joins TRBV28 and TRBJ2-4; D is possibly TRBD2 (6 bases). This CDR3 is built from 15 residues. Trimming took off 1 base at V and 8 bases at J, with 15 bases between the two ends. The germline V gene encodes CDR1 MDHEN and CDR2 SYDVKM. CDR3 loop: CASSLSSGSGDIQYF. DNA of the CDR3: TGTGCCAGCAGTTTATCGTCGGGGTCGGGGGACATTCAGTACTTC. Full variable domain (rest looked up from reference TRBV28 and TRBJ2-4): DVKVTQSSRYLVKRTGEKVFLECVQDMDHENMFWYRQDPGLGLRLIYFSYDVKMKEKGDIPEGYSVSREKKERFSLILESASTNQTSMYLCASSLSSGSGDIQYFGAGTRLSVL.

The rearrangement links TRBV11-3 to TRBJ2-7; D may correspond to TRBD1 or TRBD2 (5 bases each). CDR3 size: 14 residues. Germline CDR1 reads SGHNT; CDR2 reads YENEEA. V dropped 5 bases and J dropped 7 bases, with 18 bases sitting between them. The CDR3 protein is CASSLNGASWEQYF. For the CDR3, the DNA is TGTGCCAGCAGCCTCAACGGGGCCTCGTGGGAGCAGTACTTC.

This clone was observed a handful of times. This rearrangement joins TRBV19 to TRBJ1-2, with TRBD1 identical over 10 bases. CDR3 length: 14 amino acids. From germline, CDR1 is LNHDA and CDR2 SQIVND (reference sequence). With 3 bases clipped from V and 4 bases from J, the junction kept 2 bases outside the gene matches. The DNA of the CDR3 is TGTGCCAGTAGTATTTGGGACAGGGGCTATGGCTACACCTTC. Protein: CASSIWDRGYGYTF.

This rearrangement joins TRBV28 to TRBJ2-7; D uncertain. The germline V gene encodes CDR1 MDHEN and CDR2 SYDVKM. Deletions cut 3 bases from V and 2 bases from J, with 8 bases between. This CDR3 contains 13 residues. Here the CDR3 DNA reads TGTGCCAGCAGTTTCATCGGCACCTACGAGCAGTACTTC. Translating it yields CASSFIGTYEQYF.

The rearrangement uses TRBV19 and TRBJ2-3; TRBD1 matches 9 bases. Germline-derived CDR1 and CDR2 are LNHDA and SQIVND (reference sequence). This CDR3 has 18 residues. V dropped 4 bases and J dropped 2; count of bases not matched to a gene: 13. CDR3 in amino acids: CASSTSGSGTGYTDTQYF. The CDR3 DNA is TGTGCCAGTAGTACTAGCGGCTCCGGGACAGGGTACACAGATACGCAGTATTTT.

The chain has TRBV27 and TRBJ2-5; TRBD1 aligns across 7 bases. This CDR3 spans 14 amino acids. Germline V CDR1 and CDR2: MNHEY, SMNVEV (reference sequence). The ends lost 5 bases at V and 4 bases at J; junction bases unmatched: 7. The CDR3 DNA sequence: TGTGCCAGCAGTGACAGGGAAGGGGTAGAGACCCAGTACTTC. It yields the protein CASSDREGVETQYF.

The chain combines TRBV18 with TRBJ1-1; no firm D call. V lost 2 bases and J lost 0, with 10 bases in between. Germline CDR1 KGHSH, CDR2 LQKENI. The CDR3 has 15 residues. The CDR3, as DNA: TGTGCCAGCTCACCAGAGGGCAACGTGAACACTGAAGCTTTCTTT. As protein: CASSPEGNVNTEAFF. The full variable domain, in which reference TRBV18 and TRBJ1-1 provide the parts outside the CDR3, is NAGVMQNPRHLVRRRGQEARLRCSPMKGHSHVYWYRQLPEEGLKFMVYLQKENIIDESGMPKERFSAEFPKEGPSILRIQQVVRGDSAAYFCASSPEGNVNTEAFFGQGTRLTVV.

This clone was seen only a few times. V usage is TRBV23-1 and J usage is TRBJ1-2, with TRBD1 matching 7 bases. TRBV23-1 is noted as an ORF with a role that remains uncertain. Trimming at V came to 8 bases and at J to 8 bases, leaving 14 bases not matched to a gene. The CDR3 sequence is 14 residues long. CDR3 sequence (DNA): TGCGCCAGCCCTCACGGGCAGGGGGTCTGCGGCTACACCTTC. This translates into CASPHGQGVCGYTF.

The chain combines TRBV2 with TRBJ1-1, with 11 bases fitting TRBD1. The CDR3 loop spans 16 amino acids. V was clipped by 5 bases and J by 2 bases; unmatched bases: 7. Germline CDR1 and CDR2: SNHLY and FYNNEI. The CDR3: CASSTGTGGTNTEAFF. CDR3 coding DNA: TGTGCCAGCAGTACCGGGACAGGGGGGACCAACACTGAAGCTTTCTTT.

The chain is built from TRBV7-8 and TRBJ1-5; tentative D call: TRBD1 (5 bases). Germline V gene sequence: CDR1 SGHVS, CDR2 FQNEAQ. The V end lost 5 bases, the J end lost 0 bases, and 14 bases lay between the germline ends. There are 16 residues in the CDR3. In DNA form, the CDR3 reads TGTGCCAGCAGCCGGCGCCGGGACGTTAGCAATCAGCCCCAGCATTTT. This sequence encodes CASSRRRDVSNQPQHF.

This chain links TRBV18 with TRBJ2-1; D possibly corresponds to TRBD2 (6 bases). The V gene's germline CDR1 is KGHSH and CDR2 LQKENI. The CDR3 runs 16 residues. The V gene lost 0 bases and the J gene lost 6 bases, with 15 bases spanning the gap. This CDR3 is CASSPPVLEGINEQFF. Here the CDR3 DNA reads TGTGCCAGCTCACCACCGGTTTTGGAGGGTATCAATGAGCAGTTCTTC.

The chain uses TRBV6-1 and TRBJ1-6; D is uncertain. Deletions cut 3 bases from V and 4 bases from J, with 1 base between. This CDR3 comprises 12 residues. CDR1 is MNHNS, CDR2 SASEGT, per germline. The CDR3 coding sequence is TGTGCCAGCAGTGATTATAATTCACCCCTCCACTTT. Translation gives CASSDYNSPLHF.

The J gene is TRBJ2-7, the V gene TRBV5-5, with D uncertain. Trimming removed 2 bases from V and 6 bases from J, with 9 bases in between. Germline V CDR1 and CDR2: SGHKS, YYEKEE (reference sequence). CDR3 size: 12 residues. The CDR3 protein is CASSLSIFEQYF. CDR3 DNA sequence: TGTGCCAGCAGCTTAAGTATCTTCGAGCAGTACTTC.